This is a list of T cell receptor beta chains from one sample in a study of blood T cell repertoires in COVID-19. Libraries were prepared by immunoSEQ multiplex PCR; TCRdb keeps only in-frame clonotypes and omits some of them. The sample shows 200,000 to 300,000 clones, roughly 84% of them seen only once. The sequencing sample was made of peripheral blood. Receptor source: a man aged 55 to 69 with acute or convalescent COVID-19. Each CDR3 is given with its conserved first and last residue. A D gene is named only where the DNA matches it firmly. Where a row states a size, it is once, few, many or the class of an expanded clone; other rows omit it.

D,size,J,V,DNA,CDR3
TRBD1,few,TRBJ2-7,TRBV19,TGTGCCAGTACTCCGGGACAGGGGGCCTACGAGCAGTACTTC,CASTPGQGAYEQYF
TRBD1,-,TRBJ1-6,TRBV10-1,TGCGCCAGCTCTACAGGGGTTAATTCACCCCTCCACTTT,CASSTGVNSPLHF
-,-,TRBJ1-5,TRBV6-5,TGTGCCAGCAGCCTCCATGCGGGGAGCAATCAGCCCCAGCATTTT,CASSLHAGSNQPQHF
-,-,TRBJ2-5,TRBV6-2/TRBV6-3,TGTGCCAGCAGTTACTCGAAGTCAGGTCAAGAGACCCAGTACTTC,CASSYSKSGQETQYF
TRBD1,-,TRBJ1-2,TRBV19,TGTGCCAGTAGTCTACAGGGGGTTTCCGGCTATGGCTACACCTTC,CASSLQGVSGYGYTF
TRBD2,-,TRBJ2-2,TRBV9,TGTGCCAGCAGCGACGGACTAGCGGGGAACACCGGGGAGCTGTTTTTT,CASSDGLAGNTGELFF
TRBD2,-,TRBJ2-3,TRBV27,TGTGCCAGCAGTTTCCGCTTGAGACTAGCGGGAGGGCCTGGGGATACGCAGTATTTT,CASSFRLRLAGGPGDTQYF
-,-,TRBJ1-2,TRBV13,TGTGCCAGCAGCTTAAATTCTGGGGAGTTGGCTAACTATGGCTACACCTTC,CASSLNSGELANYGYTF
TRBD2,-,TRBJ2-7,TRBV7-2,TGTGCCAGCAGCTCGGGACTAGCGAGGGTAGGGTCCTACGAGCAGTACTTC,CASSSGLARVGSYEQYF
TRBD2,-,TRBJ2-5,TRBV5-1,TGCGCCAGCAGCCTTGGAGCTAGCGGGGGGTCCGTGGAGACCCAGTACTTC,CASSLGASGGSVETQYF
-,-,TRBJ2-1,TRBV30,TGTGCCTGGAGACGAAGGCAGGGGCTTTACAATGAGCAGTTCTTC,CAWRRRQGLYNEQFF
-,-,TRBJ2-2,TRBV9,TGTGCCAGCAGCGTAGGTGAACTGCGGGGAGGGGAGCTGTTTTTT,CASSVGELRGGELFF
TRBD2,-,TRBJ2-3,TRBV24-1,TGTGCCACCAGTGATTTGACGCGGGAGGCGGAGAGGGGCGGGACAGATACGCAGTATTTT,CATSDLTREAERGGTDTQYF
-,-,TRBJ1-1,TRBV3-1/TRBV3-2,TGTGCCAGCAGCCCCGGGGTGTTGAACACTGAAGCTTTCTTT,CASSPGVLNTEAFF
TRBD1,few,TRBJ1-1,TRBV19,TGTGCCAGTACACCCGGACAGGCGAGAACTGAAGCTTTCTTT,CASTPGQARTEAFF
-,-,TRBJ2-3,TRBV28,TGTGCCAGCAGTTCCCCTGGGCCCACAGATACGCAGTATTTT,CASSSPGPTDTQYF
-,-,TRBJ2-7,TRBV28,TGTGCCAGCAGTCCCCCCAGGGGTCACGAGCAGTACTTC,CASSPPRGHEQYF
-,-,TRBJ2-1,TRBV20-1,TGCAGTGCTACCCCTCACAATGAGCAGTTCTTC,CSATPHNEQFF
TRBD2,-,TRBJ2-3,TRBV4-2,TGTGCCAGCAGCCAAGAAAGAACTAGCGGGGGGTTTAGAGATACGCAGTATTTT,CASSQERTSGGFRDTQYF
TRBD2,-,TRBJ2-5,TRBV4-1,TGCGCCAGCAGCCAAGAGAGCGGGGTGCTGGAGACCCAGTACTTC,CASSQESGVLETQYF
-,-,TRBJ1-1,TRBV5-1,TGCGCCAGCAGCGGAGTCTTGAACACTGAAGCTTTCTTT,CASSGVLNTEAFF
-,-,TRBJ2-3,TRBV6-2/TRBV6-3,TGTGCCAGCAGTTACCGGTCAACTTGGAGGGGCACAGATACGCAGTATTTT,CASSYRSTWRGTDTQYF
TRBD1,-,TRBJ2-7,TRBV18,TGTGCCAGCTCCCCCGGACAGGGGGCGATCGAGCAGTACTTC,CASSPGQGAIEQYF
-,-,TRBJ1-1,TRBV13,TGTGCCAGCAGCTTATTTTTCTTCAGGGAAACTGAAGCTTTCTTT,CASSLFFFRETEAFF
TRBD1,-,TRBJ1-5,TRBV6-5,TGTGCCAGCAGCCCCCGGGACAGGGGGAATCAGCCCCAGCATTTT,CASSPRDRGNQPQHF
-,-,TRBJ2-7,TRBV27,TGTGCCAGCAGTTTTATAGGGAGCTCCTACGAGCAGTACTTC,CASSFIGSSYEQYF
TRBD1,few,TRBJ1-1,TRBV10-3,TGTGCCATCAGTGAGGGGACAGGGGGGAAGGGGAACACTGAAGCTTTCTTT,CAISEGTGGKGNTEAFF
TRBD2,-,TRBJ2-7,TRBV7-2,TGTGCCAGCAGCTTAGCGGGCGTGGTGACGGGAGGGGGCTACGAGCAGTACTTC,CASSLAGVVTGGGYEQYF
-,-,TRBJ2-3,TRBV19,TGTGCCAGTAGTATAGATCCTGGGGCTGGAGGCACAGATACGCAGTATTTT,CASSIDPGAGGTDTQYF
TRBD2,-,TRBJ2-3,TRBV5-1,TGCGCCAGCAGCTGGGGACTAGCGGGAGGCAACACAGATACGCAGTATTTT,CASSWGLAGGNTDTQYF
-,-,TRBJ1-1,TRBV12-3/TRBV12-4,TGTGCCAGCAGTTTGGGGGGGGGAGAAGCTTTCTTT,CASSLGGGEAFF
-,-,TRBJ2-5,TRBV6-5,TGTGCCAGCAGTTACGCGACGGGGGAAAAGACCCAGTACTTC,CASSYATGEKTQYF
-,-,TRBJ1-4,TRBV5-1,TGCGCCAGCAGCTTCGACGGGCAGGGGACTAATGAAAAACTGTTTTTT,CASSFDGQGTNEKLFF
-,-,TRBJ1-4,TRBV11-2,TGTGCCAGCATGGGCAGGGGAGGGGAAAAACTGTTTTTT,CASMGRGGEKLFF
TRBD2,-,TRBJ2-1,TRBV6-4,TGTGCCAGCAGTCGGCTAGCGGGAGATTCGGCGAATGAGCAGTTCTTC,CASSRLAGDSANEQFF